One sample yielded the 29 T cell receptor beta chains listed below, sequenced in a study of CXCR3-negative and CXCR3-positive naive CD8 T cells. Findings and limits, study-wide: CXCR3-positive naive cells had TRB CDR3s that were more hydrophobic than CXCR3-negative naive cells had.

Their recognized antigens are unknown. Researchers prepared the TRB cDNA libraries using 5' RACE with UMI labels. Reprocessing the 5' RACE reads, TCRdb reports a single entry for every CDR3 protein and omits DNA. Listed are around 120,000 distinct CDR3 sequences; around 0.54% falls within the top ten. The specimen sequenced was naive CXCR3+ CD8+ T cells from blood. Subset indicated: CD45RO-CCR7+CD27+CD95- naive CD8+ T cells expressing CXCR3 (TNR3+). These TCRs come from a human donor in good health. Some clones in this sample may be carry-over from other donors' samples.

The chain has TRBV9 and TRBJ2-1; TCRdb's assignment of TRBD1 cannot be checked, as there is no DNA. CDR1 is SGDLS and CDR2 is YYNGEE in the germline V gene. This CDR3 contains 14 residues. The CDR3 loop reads CASSVLSPDNEQFF.

The CDR3 loop reads CASSFLVGAEQFF. The V gene is TRBV5-6, the J gene TRBJ2-1. From germline, CDR1 is SGHDT and CDR2 YYEEEE. This CDR3 comprises 13 residues.

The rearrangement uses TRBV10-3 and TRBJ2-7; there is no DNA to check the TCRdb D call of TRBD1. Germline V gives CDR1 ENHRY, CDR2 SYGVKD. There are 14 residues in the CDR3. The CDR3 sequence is CAITPGGGADEQYF.

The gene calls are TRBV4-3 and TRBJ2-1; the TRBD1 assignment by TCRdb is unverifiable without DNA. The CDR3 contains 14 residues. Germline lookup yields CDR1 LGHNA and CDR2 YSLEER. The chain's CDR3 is CASSVRDLGDEQFF.

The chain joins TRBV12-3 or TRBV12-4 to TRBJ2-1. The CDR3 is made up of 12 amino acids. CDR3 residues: CASSLGFYEQFF.

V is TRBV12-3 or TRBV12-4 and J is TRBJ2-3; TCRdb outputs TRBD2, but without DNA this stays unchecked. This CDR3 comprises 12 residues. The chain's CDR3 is CASRGPTDTQYF.

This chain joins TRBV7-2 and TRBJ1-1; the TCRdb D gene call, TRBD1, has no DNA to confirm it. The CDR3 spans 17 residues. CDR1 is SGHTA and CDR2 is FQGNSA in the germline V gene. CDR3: CASSVSGPWGANTEAFF.

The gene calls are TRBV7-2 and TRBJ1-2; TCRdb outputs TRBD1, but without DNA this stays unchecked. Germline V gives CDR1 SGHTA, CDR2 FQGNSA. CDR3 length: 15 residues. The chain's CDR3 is CASSLGTRDSEGYTF.

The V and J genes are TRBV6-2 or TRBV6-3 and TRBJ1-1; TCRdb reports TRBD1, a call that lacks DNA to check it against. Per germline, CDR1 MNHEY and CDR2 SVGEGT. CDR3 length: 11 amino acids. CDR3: CASTPPDAAFF.

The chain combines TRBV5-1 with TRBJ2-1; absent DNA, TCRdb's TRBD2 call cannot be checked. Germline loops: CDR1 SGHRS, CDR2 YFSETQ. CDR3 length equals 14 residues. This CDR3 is CASSSGRALNEQFF.

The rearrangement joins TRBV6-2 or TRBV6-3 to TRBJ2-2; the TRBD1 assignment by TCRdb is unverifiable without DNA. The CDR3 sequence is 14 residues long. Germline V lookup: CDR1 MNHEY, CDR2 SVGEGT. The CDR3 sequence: CASSPGRITGELFF.

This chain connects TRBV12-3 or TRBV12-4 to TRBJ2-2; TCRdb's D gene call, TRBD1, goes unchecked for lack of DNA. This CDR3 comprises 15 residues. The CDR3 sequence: CASSFQGKNTGELFF.

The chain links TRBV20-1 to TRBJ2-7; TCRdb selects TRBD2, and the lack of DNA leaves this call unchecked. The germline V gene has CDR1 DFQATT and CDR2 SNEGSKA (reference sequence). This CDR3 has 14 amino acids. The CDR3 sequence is CSALPKGSFDEQYF.

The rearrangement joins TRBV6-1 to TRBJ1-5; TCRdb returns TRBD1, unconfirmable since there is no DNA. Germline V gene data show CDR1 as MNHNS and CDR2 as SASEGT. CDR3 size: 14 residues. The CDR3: CASSEWTGTQPQHF.

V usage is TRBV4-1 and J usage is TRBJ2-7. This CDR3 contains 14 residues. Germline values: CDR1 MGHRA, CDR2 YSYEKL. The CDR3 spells CASSQGPAANEQYF.

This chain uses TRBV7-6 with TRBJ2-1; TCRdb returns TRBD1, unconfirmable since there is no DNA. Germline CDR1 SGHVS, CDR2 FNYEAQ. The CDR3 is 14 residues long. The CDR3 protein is CASSQDRANNEQFF.

The CDR3 region is CASSTTSGGSDTQYF. This chain joins TRBV19 and TRBJ2-3; TCRdb proposes TRBD2, but this gene call is untestable without DNA. The CDR3 has 15 amino acids. From germline, CDR1 is LNHDA and CDR2 SQIVND (reference sequence).

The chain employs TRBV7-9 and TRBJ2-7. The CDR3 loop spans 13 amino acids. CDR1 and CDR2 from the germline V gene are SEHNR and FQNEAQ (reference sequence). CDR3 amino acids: CASSLELLDEQYF.

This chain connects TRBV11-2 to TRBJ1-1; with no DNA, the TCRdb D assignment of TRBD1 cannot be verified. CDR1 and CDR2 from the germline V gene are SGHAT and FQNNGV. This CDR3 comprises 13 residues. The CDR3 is CASSLDRDRGPFF.

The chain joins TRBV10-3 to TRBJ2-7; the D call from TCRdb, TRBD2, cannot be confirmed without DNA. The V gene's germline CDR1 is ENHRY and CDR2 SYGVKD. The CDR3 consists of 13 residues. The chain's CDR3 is CAISDQTGHEQYF.

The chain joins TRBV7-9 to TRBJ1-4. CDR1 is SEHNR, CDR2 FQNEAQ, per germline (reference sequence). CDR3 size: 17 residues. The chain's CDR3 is CASSPRRESTTNEKLFF.

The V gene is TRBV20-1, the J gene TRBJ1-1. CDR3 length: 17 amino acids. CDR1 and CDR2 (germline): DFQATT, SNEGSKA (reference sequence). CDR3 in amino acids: CSARDEASTWPRTEAFF.

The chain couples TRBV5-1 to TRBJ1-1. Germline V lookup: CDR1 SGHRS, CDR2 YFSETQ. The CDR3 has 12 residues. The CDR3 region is CASSLLSGEAFF.

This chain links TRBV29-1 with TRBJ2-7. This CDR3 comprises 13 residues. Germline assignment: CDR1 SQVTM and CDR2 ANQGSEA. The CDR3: CSAGNGETYEQYF.

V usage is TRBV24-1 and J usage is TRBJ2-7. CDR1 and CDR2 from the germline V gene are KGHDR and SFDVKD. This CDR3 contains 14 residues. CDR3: CATSPQQRGYEQYF.

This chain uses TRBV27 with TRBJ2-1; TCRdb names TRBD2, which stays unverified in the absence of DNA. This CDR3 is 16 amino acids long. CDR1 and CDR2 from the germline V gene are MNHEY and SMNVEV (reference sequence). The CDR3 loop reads CASTPGTSGTYNEQFF.

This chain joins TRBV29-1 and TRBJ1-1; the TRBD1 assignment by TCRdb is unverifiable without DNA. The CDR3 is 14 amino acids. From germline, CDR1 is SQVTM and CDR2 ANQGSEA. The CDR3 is CSVESAQGYTEAFF.

This CDR3 reads CASSLANEQFF. This chain joins TRBV28 and TRBJ2-1. CDR1 and CDR2 from the germline V gene are MDHEN and SYDVKM. The CDR3 totals 11 residues. The full variable domain, completed using reference TRBV28 and TRBJ2-1, is DVKVTQSSRYLVKRTGEKVFLECVQDMDHENMFWYRQDPGLGLRLIYFSYDVKMKEKGDIPEGYSVSREKKERFSLILESASTNQTSMYLCASSLANEQFFGPGTRLTVL.

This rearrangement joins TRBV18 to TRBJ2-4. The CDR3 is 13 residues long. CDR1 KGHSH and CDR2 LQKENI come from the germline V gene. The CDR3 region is CASKGIAKNIQYF.